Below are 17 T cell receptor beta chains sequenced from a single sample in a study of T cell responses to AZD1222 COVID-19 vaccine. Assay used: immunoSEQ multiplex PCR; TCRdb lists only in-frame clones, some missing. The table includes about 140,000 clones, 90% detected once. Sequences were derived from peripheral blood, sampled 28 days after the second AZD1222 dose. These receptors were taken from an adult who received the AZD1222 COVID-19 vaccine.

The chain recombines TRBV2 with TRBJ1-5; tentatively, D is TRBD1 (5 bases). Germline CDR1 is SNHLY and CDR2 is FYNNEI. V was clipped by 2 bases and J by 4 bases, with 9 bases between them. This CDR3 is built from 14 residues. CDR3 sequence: CASSENRINQPQHF. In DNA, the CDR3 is TGTGCCAGCAGTGAAAACAGGATTAATCAGCCCCAGCATTTT.

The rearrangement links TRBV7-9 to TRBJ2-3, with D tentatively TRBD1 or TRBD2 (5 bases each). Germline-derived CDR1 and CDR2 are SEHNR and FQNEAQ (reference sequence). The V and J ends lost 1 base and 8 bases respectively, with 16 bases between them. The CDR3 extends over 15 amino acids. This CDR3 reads CASSLGRGGVGTQYF. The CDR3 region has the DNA TGTGCCAGCAGCTTAGGCCGGGGCGGTGTAGGTACGCAGTATTTT.

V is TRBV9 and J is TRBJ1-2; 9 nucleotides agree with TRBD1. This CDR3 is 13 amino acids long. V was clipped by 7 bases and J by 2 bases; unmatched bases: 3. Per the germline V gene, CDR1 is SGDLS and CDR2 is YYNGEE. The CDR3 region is CASQGQGNYGYTF. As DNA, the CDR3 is TGTGCCAGCCAAGGACAGGGGAACTATGGCTACACCTTC.

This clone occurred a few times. CDR3 sequence: CATRGGTNSPLHF. The CDR3 DNA follows: TGTGCCACCAGGGGAGGGACTAATTCACCCCTCCACTTT. The rearrangement links TRBV27 to TRBJ1-6, with TRBD1 as a possible D gene (6 bases). This CDR3 has 13 amino acids. Trimming stripped 10 bases from V and 6 bases from J, with 13 bases between. Germline CDR1 is MNHEY and CDR2 is SMNVEV (reference sequence).

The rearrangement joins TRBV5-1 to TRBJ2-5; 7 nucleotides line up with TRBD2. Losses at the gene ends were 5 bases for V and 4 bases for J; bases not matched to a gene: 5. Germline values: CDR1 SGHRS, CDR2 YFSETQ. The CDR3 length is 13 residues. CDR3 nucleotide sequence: TGCGCCAGCAGTTTTGCGGGAGCAGAGACCCAGTACTTC. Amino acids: CASSFAGAETQYF.

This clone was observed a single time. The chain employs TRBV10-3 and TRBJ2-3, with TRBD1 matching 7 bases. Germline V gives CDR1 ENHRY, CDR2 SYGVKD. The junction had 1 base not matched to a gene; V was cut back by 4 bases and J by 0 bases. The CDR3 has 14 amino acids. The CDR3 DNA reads TGTGCCATCAGTGCAGGGGGAAGCACAGATACGCAGTATTTT. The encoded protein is CAISAGGSTDTQYF.

CDR3 DNA sequence: TGTGCCAGCAGCCCCATATGGGCGGGGGACAGACTACTCTCTGGAAACACCATATATTTT. Protein product: CASSPIWAGDRLLSGNTIYF. V gene TRBV13 combines with J gene TRBJ1-3; TRBD1 agrees at 7 bases. The CDR3 spans 20 residues. Per germline, CDR1 PRHDT and CDR2 FYEKMQ (reference sequence). The J segment lost 0 bases and the V segment lost 5 bases, leaving 19 bases of the junction unmatched. Drawing the rest from reference TRBV13 and TRBJ1-3, the complete variable domain is AAGVIQSPRHLIKEKRETATLKCYPIPRHDTVYWYQQGPGQDPQFLISFYEKMQSDKGSIPDRFSAQQFSDYHSELNMSSLELGDSALYFCASSPIWAGDRLLSGNTIYFGEGSWLTVV.

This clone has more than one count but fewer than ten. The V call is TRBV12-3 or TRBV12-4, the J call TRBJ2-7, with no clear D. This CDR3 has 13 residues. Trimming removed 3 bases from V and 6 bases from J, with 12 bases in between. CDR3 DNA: TGTGCCAGCAGTTTCACAGAACTCCGCGAGCAGTACTTC. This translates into CASSFTELREQYF.

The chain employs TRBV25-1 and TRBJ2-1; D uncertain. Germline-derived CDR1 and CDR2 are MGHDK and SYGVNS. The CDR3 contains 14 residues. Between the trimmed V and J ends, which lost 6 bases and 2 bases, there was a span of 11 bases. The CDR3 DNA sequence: TGTGCCAGCAGCAACCAGCGCCCCTACAATGAGCAGTTCTTC. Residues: CASSNQRPYNEQFF.

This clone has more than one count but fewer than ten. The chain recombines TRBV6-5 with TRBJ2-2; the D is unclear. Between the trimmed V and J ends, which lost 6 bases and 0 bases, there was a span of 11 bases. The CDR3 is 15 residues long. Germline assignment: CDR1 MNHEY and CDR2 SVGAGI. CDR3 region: CASRGNFANTGELFF. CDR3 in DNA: TGTGCCAGCAGAGGAAACTTCGCGAACACCGGGGAGCTGTTTTTT.

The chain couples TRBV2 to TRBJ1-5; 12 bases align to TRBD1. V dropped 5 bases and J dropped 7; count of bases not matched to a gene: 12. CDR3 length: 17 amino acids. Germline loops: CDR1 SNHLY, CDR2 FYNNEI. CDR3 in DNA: TGTGCCAGCAGTTTCCCCACAGGGACAGGGGGCGACCAGCCCCAGCATTTT. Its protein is CASSFPTGTGGDQPQHF.

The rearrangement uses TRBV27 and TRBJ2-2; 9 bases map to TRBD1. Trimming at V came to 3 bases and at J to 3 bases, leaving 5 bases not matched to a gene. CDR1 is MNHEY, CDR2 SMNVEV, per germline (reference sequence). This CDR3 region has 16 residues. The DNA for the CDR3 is TGTGCCAGCAGTTTTTCCGGGACAGGGCACACCGGGGAGCTGTTTTTT. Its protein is CASSFSGTGHTGELFF.

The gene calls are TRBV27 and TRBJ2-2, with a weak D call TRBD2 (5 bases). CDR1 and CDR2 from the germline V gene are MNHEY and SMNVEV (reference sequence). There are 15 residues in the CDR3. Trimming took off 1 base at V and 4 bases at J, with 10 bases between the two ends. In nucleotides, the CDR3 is TGTGCCAGCAGTTTATATCTTCGGGGCACCGGGGAGCTGTTTTTT. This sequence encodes CASSLYLRGTGELFF.

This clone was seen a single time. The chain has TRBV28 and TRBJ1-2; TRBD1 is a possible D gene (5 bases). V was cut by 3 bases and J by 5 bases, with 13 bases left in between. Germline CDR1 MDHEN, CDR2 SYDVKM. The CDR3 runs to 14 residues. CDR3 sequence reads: CASSFGQGTYGYTF. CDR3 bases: TGTGCCAGCAGTTTTGGCCAGGGAACTTATGGCTACACCTTC.

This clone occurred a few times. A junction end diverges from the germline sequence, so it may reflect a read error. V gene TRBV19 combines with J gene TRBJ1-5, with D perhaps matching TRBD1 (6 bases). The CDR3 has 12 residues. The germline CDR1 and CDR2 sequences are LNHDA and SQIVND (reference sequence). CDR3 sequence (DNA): TGTGCCTACCCCCGGGGGCGGGCTGGGAGAAAGTTT. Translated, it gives CAYPRGRAGRKF.

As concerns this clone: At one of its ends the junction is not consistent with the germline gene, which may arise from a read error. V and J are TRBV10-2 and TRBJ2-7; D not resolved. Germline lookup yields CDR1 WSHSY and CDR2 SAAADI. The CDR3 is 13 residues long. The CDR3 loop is CASSAHPDKVPSF. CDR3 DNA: TGCGCCAGCAGCGCTCATCCCGACAAGGTTCCCTCCTTC.

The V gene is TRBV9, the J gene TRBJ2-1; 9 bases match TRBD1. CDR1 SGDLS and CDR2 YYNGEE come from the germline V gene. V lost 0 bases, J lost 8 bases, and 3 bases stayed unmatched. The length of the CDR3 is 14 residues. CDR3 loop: CASSVATGGYEQFF. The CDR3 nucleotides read TGTGCCAGCAGCGTAGCCACAGGGGGCTATGAGCAGTTCTTC.